One and the same sample provided the 2 T cell receptor beta chains below, sequenced in a study of T cells in Graves' hyperthyroidism and ophthalmopathy. RNA transcripts served as the template for amplifying TCR beta CDR3 regions. A set of HTBI primers served as the primers for a first-round RT-PCR of the TCR CDR3. TCRdb ran MiXCR on the multiplex PCR reads and lists one entry per CDR3 protein. The sample includes roughly 500,000 distinct CDR3 sequences, about 43% seen only once; the top ten take around 19%. Sequencing input: peripheral blood or thyroid tissue (not recorded which). These receptors all come from an adult woman with Graves' disease, either hyperthyroidism or ophthalmopathy (not recorded which).

The J gene is TRBJ1-2, the V gene TRBV15; 11 nucleotides align to TRBD1. V shed 0 bases and J 5 bases; nucleotides not matched to a gene: 11. Germline-derived CDR1 and CDR2 are LNHNV and YYDKDF (reference sequence). The CDR3 has 18 residues. The CDR3 spells CATSRDLLGTGGEYGYTF. CDR3 nucleotide sequence: TGTGCCACCAGCAGAGATCTCCTTGGGACAGGGGGAGAATATGGCTACACCTTC.

This clonotype came up many times. One end of the junction varies from germline; a read error may be responsible. The gene calls are TRBV7-8 and TRBJ2-7; unclear D gene. The germline V gene encodes CDR1 SGHVS and CDR2 FQNEAQ. The CDR3 spans 12 residues. The CDR3 is CASSLVNSQAEF. Written as DNA, the CDR3 is TGTGCCAGCAGCTTAGTAAATTCTCAGGCGGAATTC.